The 19 T cell receptor beta chains presented below share a single source sample, sequenced in a study of cytomegalovirus exposure and HLA in healthy donors. Both 60 Vbeta primers and 13 Jbeta primers went into the PCR. Libraries were prepared by immunoSEQ multiplex PCR; TCRdb keeps only in-frame clonotypes and omits some of them. The table has 160,000 or so clones, less than 85% seen once; the top ten hold around 4%. Sequenced: PBMCs. The receptors originated from a middle-aged man in good health and CMV-seronegative.

The table lists this clone with a few counts. The V gene is TRBV10-1, the J gene TRBJ1-1, with D possibly being TRBD1 (6 bases). The V gene lost 6 bases and the J gene lost 0 bases, with 11 bases spanning the gap. The CDR3 extends over 14 amino acids. Germline values: CDR1 WNHNN, CDR2 SYGVQD (reference sequence). CDR3 coding DNA: TGCGCCAGCAGGGCCGACAGGATGAACACTGAAGCTTTCTTT. It encodes CASRADRMNTEAFF.

The chain is built from TRBV5-1 and TRBJ2-5; perhaps TRBD1 as D (6 bases). Germline V gives CDR1 SGHRS, CDR2 YFSETQ. The CDR3 runs to 14 residues. V lost 3 bases and J 2 bases, leaving 11 bases between the germline ends. The CDR3 region is CASSWGHTQETQYF. The CDR3, as DNA: TGCGCCAGCAGCTGGGGACATACACAAGAGACCCAGTACTTC.

This clone was seen a handful of times. This sequence joins TRBV4-3 and TRBJ1-1, with D possibly being TRBD1 (6 bases). CDR1 and CDR2 from the germline V gene are LGHNA and YSLEER. The CDR3 spans 14 residues. V dropped 6 bases and J dropped 4 bases, with 15 bases sitting between them. This chain's CDR3 is CASSLKGGSTEAFF. The CDR3 bases are TGCGCCAGCAGTCTCAAGGGGGGGTCCACTGAAGCTTTCTTT.

The chain has TRBV11-2 and TRBJ1-4; TRBD1 aligns across 7 bases. Losses at the gene ends were 6 bases for V and 6 bases for J; bases not matched to a gene: 10. The CDR3 consists of 15 residues. Germline CDR1 is SGHAT and CDR2 is FQNNGV. DNA for the CDR3: TGTGCCAGCAGTAGAGGGGGCTTGGAGGATGAAAAACTGTTTTTT. It translates to CASSRGGLEDEKLFF.

V is TRBV28 and J is TRBJ1-1; the match to TRBD1 covers 7 bases. This CDR3 region has 14 residues. V dropped 3 bases and J dropped 9; count of bases not matched to a gene: 10. Germline-derived CDR1 and CDR2 are MDHEN and SYDVKM. Here the CDR3 reads CASSFRDSFLQAFF. The CDR3 bases are TGTGCCAGCAGTTTTCGGGACAGCTTTTTACAAGCTTTCTTT. The full variable domain, its missing parts supplied by reference TRBV28 and TRBJ1-1, is DVKVTQSSRYLVKRTGEKVFLECVQDMDHENMFWYRQDPGLGLRLIYFSYDVKMKEKGDIPEGYSVSREKKERFSLILESASTNQTSMYLCASSFRDSFLQAFFGQGTRLTVV.

The chain joins TRBV11-2 to TRBJ2-7, with D tentatively TRBD2 (5 bases). The CDR3 is 16 amino acids. Germline assignment: CDR1 SGHAT and CDR2 FQNNGV. With 6 bases removed from V and 1 base from J, the gap between germline ends came to 19 bases. Written as DNA, the CDR3 is TGTGCCAGCAGTCCCCTCGATGGAGCGGCTTCCTACGAGCAGTACTTC. Protein: CASSPLDGAASYEQYF. Full variable domain (missing parts from reference TRBV11-2 and TRBJ2-7): EAGVAQSPRYKIIEKRQSVAFWCNPISGHATLYWYQQILGQGPKLLIQFQNNGVVDDSQLPKDRFSAERLKGVDSTLKIQPAKLEDSAVYLCASSPLDGAASYEQYFGPGTRLTVT.

The chain couples TRBV6-6 to TRBJ1-5; D gene unclear. V was cut by 5 bases and J by 0 bases, with 8 bases left in between. This CDR3 is built from 14 residues. Germline loops: CDR1 MNHNY, CDR2 SVGAGI (reference sequence). DNA of the CDR3: TGTGCCAGCAGTATGCAGTTTAGCAATCAGCCCCAGCATTTT. It yields the protein CASSMQFSNQPQHF.

This chain connects TRBV19 to TRBJ2-3, with 7 bases aligning to TRBD1. The length of the CDR3 is 14 residues. V trimming: 3 bases; J trimming: 2 bases; junction bases outside the gene matches: 2. The germline V gene has CDR1 LNHDA and CDR2 SQIVND (reference sequence). Written as DNA, the CDR3 is TGTGCCAGTAGTATGGGGACAGCCACAGATACGCAGTATTTT. This sequence encodes CASSMGTATDTQYF.

The chain couples TRBV7-2 to TRBJ1-3; tentatively, D is TRBD1 (5 bases). CDR1 and CDR2 from the germline V gene are SGHTA and FQGNSA. The CDR3 is 15 residues long. V was pared by 3 bases and J by 2 bases, with 11 bases between. The CDR3 DNA reads TGTGCCAGCAGCTTCGGAGGGGCTGCTGGAAACACCATATATTTT. This encodes CASSFGGAAGNTIYF.

This sequence joins TRBV5-4 and TRBJ2-5; D is perhaps TRBD1 (6 bases). The length of the CDR3 is 17 residues. CDR1 is SGHNT and CDR2 is YYREEE in the germline V gene (reference sequence). V lost 0 bases and J 1 base, leaving 16 bases between the germline ends. This CDR3 reads CASSLAGQTLLQETQYF. CDR3 in DNA: TGTGCCAGCAGCTTGGCTGGACAGACGCTACTCCAAGAGACCCAGTACTTC.

This rearrangement joins TRBV7-2 to TRBJ2-5; D is possibly TRBD2 (7 bases). Germline CDR1 is SGHTA and CDR2 is FQGNSA. The CDR3 spans 14 residues. V lost 1 base, J lost 6 bases, and 12 bases lay in between. The CDR3 sequence: CASSLEGGGKTQYF. The CDR3 DNA sequence: TGTGCCAGCAGCTTAGAGGGGGGAGGGAAGACCCAGTACTTC.

A single count supports this clone. The chain carries TRBV7-9 and TRBJ2-5, with no clear D. The V and J ends lost 0 bases and 4 bases respectively, with 6 bases between them. CDR1 and CDR2 (germline): SEHNR, FQNEAQ (reference sequence). The CDR3 sequence is 13 residues long. Here the CDR3 reads CASSLAGLETQYF. CDR3 nucleotide sequence: TGTGCCAGCAGCTTAGCGGGCTTAGAGACCCAGTACTTC.

The V and J genes are TRBV6-1 and TRBJ1-5, with 7 bases lining up with TRBD1. This CDR3 region has 13 residues. The ends lost 5 bases at V and 4 bases at J; junction bases unmatched: 2. Germline CDR1 MNHNS, CDR2 SASEGT. This chain's CDR3 is CASSWDRNQPQHF. CDR3 nucleotides: TGTGCCAGCAGTTGGGACAGAAATCAGCCCCAGCATTTT.

The chain couples TRBV4-1 to TRBJ2-3; D possibly corresponds to TRBD2 (6 bases). Trimming took off 4 bases at V and 0 bases at J, with 17 bases between the two ends. Germline lookup yields CDR1 MGHRA and CDR2 YSYEKL. The CDR3 is 17 residues long. CDR3 DNA: TGCGCCAGCAGCCGCCTCGAAGGCGGGGTCAGCACAGATACGCAGTATTTT. As protein: CASSRLEGGVSTDTQYF.

The rearrangement links TRBV7-6 to TRBJ2-7; 15 nucleotides match TRBD2. The CDR3 contains 18 residues. The germline V gene has CDR1 SGHVS and CDR2 FNYEAQ. Losses at the gene ends were 2 bases for V and 3 bases for J; bases not matched to a gene: 8. The DNA of the CDR3 is TGTGCCAGCAGCTTAAGGACTAGCGGGGGGGCTGACGACTACGAGCAGTACTTC. It yields the protein CASSLRTSGGADDYEQYF.

This chain links TRBV5-4 with TRBJ2-1; tentatively, D is TRBD2 (6 bases). V was clipped by 0 bases and J by 0 bases, with 10 bases between them. CDR3 length: 16 residues. The germline V gene has CDR1 SGHNT and CDR2 YYREEE (reference sequence). DNA of the CDR3: TGTGCCAGCAGCTTGGTGGGACTTAGCTCCTACAATGAGCAGTTCTTC. Translation: CASSLVGLSSYNEQFF.

The CDR3 loop reads CASSLKQSEAFF. The CDR3 region has the DNA TGTGCCAGCAGCCTGAAACAGAGTGAAGCTTTCTTT. The chain is built from TRBV11-2 and TRBJ1-1, with no clear D. Germline V gene lookup returns CDR1 SGHAT and CDR2 FQNNGV. The V and J ends lost 5 bases and 7 bases respectively, with 11 bases between them. This CDR3 spans 12 amino acids.

The V and J genes are TRBV12-5 and TRBJ2-5; TRBD1 matches at 9 bases. Germline CDR1 reads LGHNT; CDR2 reads FRNRAP. With 0 bases clipped from V and 5 bases from J, the junction kept 7 bases outside the gene matches. The CDR3 runs to 16 residues. This chain's CDR3 is CASGLVLNRGLETQYF. The DNA for the CDR3 is TGTGCTAGTGGTTTGGTATTAAACAGGGGGCTTGAGACCCAGTACTTC.

This chain's CDR3 is CASSFRGTASYEQYF. The DNA for the CDR3 is TGTGCCAGCAGCTTTCGCGGGACAGCCTCCTACGAGCAGTACTTC. The chain couples TRBV7-6 to TRBJ2-7; D may be TRBD1 (7 bases). V lost 3 bases to trimming and J lost 0 bases, with 12 bases between them. The CDR3 contains 15 residues. Germline V gene sequence: CDR1 SGHVS, CDR2 FNYEAQ.